These 10 T cell receptor beta chains originate from one sample sequenced in a study of cytomegalovirus exposure and HLA in healthy donors. 13 Jbeta primers and 60 Vbeta primers were used for the PCR. TCRdb's table, derived via immunoSEQ multiplex PCR, lists solely in-frame clones and lacks some. Of over 150,000 clones in the sample, over 75% are singletons; the top ten hold less than 2.5%. Sequenced material: PBMCs. The receptors shown here come from a male donor in good health and CMV-seronegative.

CDR3 nucleotide sequence: TGTGCCAGCAGTGAAGCGAGGGCTTATAATGAGCAGTTCTTC. Protein product: CASSEARAYNEQFF. The chain recombines TRBV6-1 with TRBJ2-1, with TRBD2 as a possible D gene (5 bases). V was pared by 0 bases and J by 7 bases, with 10 bases between. Germline V gene lookup returns CDR1 MNHNS and CDR2 SASEGT. The length of the CDR3 is 14 residues.

This clone was seen once. V usage is TRBV6-5 and J usage is TRBJ1-2; D might be TRBD1 (5 bases). V dropped 8 bases and J dropped 5 bases, with 18 bases sitting between them. Germline V gene sequence: CDR1 MNHEY, CDR2 SVGAGI. The CDR3 loop spans 14 amino acids. CDR3 region: CASVQGGLGYGYTF. The CDR3 DNA reads as TGTGCCAGCGTCCAGGGTGGTCTGGGGTATGGCTACACCTTC.

This chain joins TRBV25-1 and TRBJ1-2; 7 nucleotides agree with TRBD1. Trimming cost V 0 bases and J 7 bases; bases outside gene matches: 8. This CDR3 contains 15 residues. Germline lookup yields CDR1 MGHDK and CDR2 SYGVNS. CDR3 sequence reads: CASSEYGRGYFGYTF. The CDR3 DNA reads as TGTGCCAGCAGTGAATATGGCAGGGGGTACTTTGGCTACACCTTC.

The rearrangement uses TRBV7-2 and TRBJ1-2, with TRBD1 as a possible D gene (5 bases). This CDR3 is 14 amino acids long. V gave up 5 bases and J gave up 8 bases, with 18 bases separating them. Germline V CDR1 and CDR2: SGHTA, FQGNSA. This chain's CDR3 is CASSAGLLMEGYTF. CDR3 sequence (DNA): TGTGCCAGCAGCGCGGGACTCCTAATGGAGGGCTACACCTTC.

The chain links TRBV27 to TRBJ1-5, with 7 nucleotides matching TRBD1. The CDR3 covers 14 residues. In germline, CDR1 is MNHEY, CDR2 SMNVEV (reference sequence). Losses at the gene ends were 6 bases for V and 6 bases for J; bases not matched to a gene: 8. Here the CDR3 reads CASRRQGESQPQHF. CDR3 DNA sequence: TGTGCCAGCAGGAGACAGGGAGAGTCTCAGCCCCAGCATTTT.

CDR3: CASSPRQVTNNEQFF. CDR3 nucleotide sequence: TGTGCCAGCAGCCCACGACAGGTTACGAACAATGAGCAGTTCTTC. The chain joins TRBV5-4 to TRBJ2-1, with D tentatively TRBD1 (6 bases). This CDR3 is 15 amino acids long. Looked up from germline, CDR1 is SGHNT and CDR2 is YYREEE (reference sequence). V gave up 4 bases and J gave up 5 bases, with 16 bases separating them.

V is TRBV10-2 and J is TRBJ2-3; 8 bases match TRBD2. The CDR3 length is 13 residues. From germline, CDR1 is WSHSY and CDR2 SAAADI. J lost 4 bases, V lost 7 bases, and 4 bases had no gene match. DNA for the CDR3: TGCGCCAGCACTATAGCGGGGTCAGATACGCAGTATTTT. It translates to CASTIAGSDTQYF.

Comment on this clone: This same CDR3 is encoded by further DNA sequences in the sample. This chain uses TRBV15 with TRBJ1-1; no definite D call. The CDR3 runs 15 residues. The V end lost 0 bases, the J end lost 0 bases, and 8 bases lay between the germline ends. CDR1 LNHNV and CDR2 YYDKDF come from the germline V gene (reference sequence). In DNA, the CDR3 is TGTGCCACCAGCAGAGATCGAGGGCTGAACACTGAAGCTTTCTTT. Translated: CATSRDRGLNTEAFF.

The rearrangement joins TRBV6-5 to TRBJ2-7; 7 bases are a match to TRBD1. V shed 9 bases, J shed 0 bases, and the junction held 5 bases outside the gene matches. This CDR3 has 13 residues. Germline loops: CDR1 MNHEY, CDR2 SVGAGI. Here the CDR3 DNA reads TGTGCCAGTCGACAGGGAAGCTCCTACGAGCAGTACTTC. Protein: CASRQGSSYEQYF.

V is TRBV27 and J is TRBJ1-5; TRBD1 agrees at 9 bases. V trimming: 5 bases; J trimming: 6 bases; junction bases outside the gene matches: 5. The CDR3 consists of 14 residues. The germline gives CDR1 MNHEY, CDR2 SMNVEV (reference sequence). CDR3 bases: TGTGCCAGCAGTCCACAGGGGGCGAGTCAGCCCCAGCATTTT. Protein product: CASSPQGASQPQHF.